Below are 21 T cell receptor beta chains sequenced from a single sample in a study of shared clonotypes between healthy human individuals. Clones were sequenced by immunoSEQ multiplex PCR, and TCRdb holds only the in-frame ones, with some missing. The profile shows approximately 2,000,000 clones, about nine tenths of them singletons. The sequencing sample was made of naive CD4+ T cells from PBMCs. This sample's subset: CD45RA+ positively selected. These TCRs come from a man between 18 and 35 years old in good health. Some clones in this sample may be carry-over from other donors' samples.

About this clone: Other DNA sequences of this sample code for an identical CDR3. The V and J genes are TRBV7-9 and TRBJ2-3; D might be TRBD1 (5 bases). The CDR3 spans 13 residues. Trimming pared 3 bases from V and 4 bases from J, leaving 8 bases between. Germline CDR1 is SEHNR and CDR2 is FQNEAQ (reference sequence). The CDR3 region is CASSFSGSDTQYF. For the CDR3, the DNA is TGTGCCAGCAGCTTTTCAGGGTCAGATACGCAGTATTTT.

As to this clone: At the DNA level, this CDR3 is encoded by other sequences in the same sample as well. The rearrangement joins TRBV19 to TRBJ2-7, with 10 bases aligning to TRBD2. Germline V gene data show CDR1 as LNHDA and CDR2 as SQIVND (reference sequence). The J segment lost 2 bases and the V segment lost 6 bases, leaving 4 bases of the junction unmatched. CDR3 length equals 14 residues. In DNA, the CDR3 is TGTGCCAGTAGAAGGACTAGCGGTACCTACGAGCAGTACTTC. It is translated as CASRRTSGTYEQYF.

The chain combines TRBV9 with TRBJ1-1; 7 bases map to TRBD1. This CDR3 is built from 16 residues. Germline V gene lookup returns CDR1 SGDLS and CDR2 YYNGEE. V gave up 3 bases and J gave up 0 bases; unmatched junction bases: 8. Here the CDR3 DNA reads TGTGCCAGCAGCGCCCGGGACAGATTCATGAACACTGAAGCTTTCTTT. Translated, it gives CASSARDRFMNTEAFF.

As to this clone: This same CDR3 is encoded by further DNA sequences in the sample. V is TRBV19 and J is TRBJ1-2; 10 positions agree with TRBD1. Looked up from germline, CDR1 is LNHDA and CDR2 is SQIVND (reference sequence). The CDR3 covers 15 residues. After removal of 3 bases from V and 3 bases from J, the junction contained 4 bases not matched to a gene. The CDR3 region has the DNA TGTGCCAGTAGTATCCGGGACAGGGGAGACTATGGCTACACCTTC. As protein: CASSIRDRGDYGYTF.

The CDR3 nucleotides are TGCAGCGTCCGGGGACTATTCGGGGATACGCAGTATTTT. The encoded protein is CSVRGLFGDTQYF. J is TRBJ2-3 and V is TRBV29-1; the match to TRBD2 covers 7 bases. The CDR3 totals 13 residues. Unmatched junction bases numbered 9, after V lost 6 bases and J lost 6 bases. Germline CDR1 SQVTM, CDR2 ANQGSEA.

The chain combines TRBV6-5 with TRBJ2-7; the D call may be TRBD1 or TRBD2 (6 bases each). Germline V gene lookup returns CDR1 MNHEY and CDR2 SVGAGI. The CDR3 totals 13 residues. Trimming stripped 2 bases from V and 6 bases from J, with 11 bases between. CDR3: CASSYVRGGEQYF. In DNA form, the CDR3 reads TGTGCCAGCAGTTACGTCAGGGGAGGCGAGCAGTACTTC.

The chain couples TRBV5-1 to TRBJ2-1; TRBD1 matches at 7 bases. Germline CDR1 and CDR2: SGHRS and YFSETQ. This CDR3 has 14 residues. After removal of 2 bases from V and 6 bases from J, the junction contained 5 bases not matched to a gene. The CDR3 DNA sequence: TGCGCCAGCAGCTTCGGGACAGAAATCAATGAGCAGTTCTTC. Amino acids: CASSFGTEINEQFF.

The CDR3 coding sequence is TGTGCCAGCAGCGGGCTCCCGTCGGCGGGCCGAGATACGCAGTATTTT. Translated: CASSGLPSAGRDTQYF. This chain uses TRBV7-2 with TRBJ2-3; a possible D gene is TRBD2 (5 bases). Germline CDR1 reads SGHTA; CDR2 reads FQGNSA. The V gene lost 5 bases and the J gene lost 5 bases, with 20 bases spanning the gap. This CDR3 is built from 16 residues. The full variable domain, completed using reference TRBV7-2 and TRBJ2-3, is GAGVSQSPSNKVTEKGKDVELRCDPISGHTALYWYRQSLGQGLEFLIYFQGNSAPDKSGLPSDRFSAERTGGSVSTLTIQRTQQEDSAVYLCASSGLPSAGRDTQYFGPGTRLTVL.

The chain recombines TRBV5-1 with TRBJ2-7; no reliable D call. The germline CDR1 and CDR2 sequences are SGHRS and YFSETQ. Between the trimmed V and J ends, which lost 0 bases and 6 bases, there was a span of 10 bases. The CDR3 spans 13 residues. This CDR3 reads CASSLVSGPEQYF. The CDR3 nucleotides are TGCGCCAGCAGCTTGGTTTCGGGCCCCGAGCAGTACTTC.

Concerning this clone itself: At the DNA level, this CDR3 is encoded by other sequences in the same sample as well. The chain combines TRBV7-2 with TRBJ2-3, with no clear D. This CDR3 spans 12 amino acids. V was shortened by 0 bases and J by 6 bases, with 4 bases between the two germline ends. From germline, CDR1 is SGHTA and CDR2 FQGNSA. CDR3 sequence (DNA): TGTGCCAGCAGCTTAGCGGCTGATACGCAGTATTTT. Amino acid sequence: CASSLAADTQYF.

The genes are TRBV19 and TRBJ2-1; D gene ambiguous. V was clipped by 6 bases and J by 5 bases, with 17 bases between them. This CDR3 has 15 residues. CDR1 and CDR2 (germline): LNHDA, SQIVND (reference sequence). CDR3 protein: CASRRNIDVNNEQFF. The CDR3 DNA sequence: TGTGCCAGTAGACGGAACATAGACGTCAACAATGAGCAGTTCTTC.

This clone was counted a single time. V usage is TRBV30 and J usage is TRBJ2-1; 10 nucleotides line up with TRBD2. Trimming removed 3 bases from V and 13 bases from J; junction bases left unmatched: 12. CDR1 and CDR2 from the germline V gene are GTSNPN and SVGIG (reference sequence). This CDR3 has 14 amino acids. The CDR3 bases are TGTGCCTGGAGGGGTAGCGGGAGGCCCTTTCCTCAGTTCTTC. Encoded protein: CAWRGSGRPFPQFF. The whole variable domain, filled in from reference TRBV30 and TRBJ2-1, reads SQTIHQWPATLVQPVGSPLSLECTVEGTSNPNLYWYRQAAGRGLQLLFYSVGIGQISSEVPQNLSASRPQDRQFILSSKKLLLSDSGFYLCAWRGSGRPFPQFFGPGTRLTVL.

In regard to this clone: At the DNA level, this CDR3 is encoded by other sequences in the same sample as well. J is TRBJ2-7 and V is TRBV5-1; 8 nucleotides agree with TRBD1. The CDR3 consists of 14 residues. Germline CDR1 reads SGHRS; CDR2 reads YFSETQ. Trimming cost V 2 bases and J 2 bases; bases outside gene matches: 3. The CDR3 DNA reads TGCGCCAGCAGCTTCCGACAGGGGCCCTACGAGCAGTACTTC. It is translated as CASSFRQGPYEQYF. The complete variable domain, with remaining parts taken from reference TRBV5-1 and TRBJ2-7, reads KAGVTQTPRYLIKTRGQQVTLSCSPISGHRSVSWYQQTPGQGLQFLFEYFSETQRNKGNFPGRFSGRQFSNSRSEMNVSTLELGDSALYLCASSFRQGPYEQYFGPGTRLTVT.

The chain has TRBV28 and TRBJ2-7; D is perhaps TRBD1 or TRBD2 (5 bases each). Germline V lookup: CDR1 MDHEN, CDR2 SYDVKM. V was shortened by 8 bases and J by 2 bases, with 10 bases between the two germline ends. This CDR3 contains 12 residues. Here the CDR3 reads CASQGVPYEQYF. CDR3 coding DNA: TGTGCCAGCCAGGGAGTCCCCTACGAGCAGTACTTC.

As DNA, the CDR3 is TGTGCCAGCAGCGGAGGACGGGACCCCGGGGAGACCCAGTACTTC. Amino acids: CASSGGRDPGETQYF. This chain joins TRBV9 and TRBJ2-5; the D gene could be TRBD1 or TRBD2 (5 bases each). Germline V CDR1 and CDR2: SGDLS, YYNGEE. Between the trimmed V and J ends, which lost 3 bases and 5 bases, there was a span of 17 bases. The CDR3 contains 15 residues.

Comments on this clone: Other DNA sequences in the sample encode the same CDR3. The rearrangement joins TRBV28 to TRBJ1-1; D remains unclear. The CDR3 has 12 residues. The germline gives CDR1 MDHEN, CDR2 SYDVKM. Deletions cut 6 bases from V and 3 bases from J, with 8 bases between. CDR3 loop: CASRKRDTEAFF. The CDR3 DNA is TGTGCCAGCAGAAAGAGAGACACTGAAGCTTTCTTT.

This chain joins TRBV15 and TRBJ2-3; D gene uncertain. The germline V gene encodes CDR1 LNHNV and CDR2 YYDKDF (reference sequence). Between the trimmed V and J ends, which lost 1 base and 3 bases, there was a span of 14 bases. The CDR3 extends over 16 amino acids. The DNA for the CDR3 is TGTGCCACCAGCAGAGGTCCCCGGATAGGGACAGATACGCAGTATTTT. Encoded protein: CATSRGPRIGTDTQYF.

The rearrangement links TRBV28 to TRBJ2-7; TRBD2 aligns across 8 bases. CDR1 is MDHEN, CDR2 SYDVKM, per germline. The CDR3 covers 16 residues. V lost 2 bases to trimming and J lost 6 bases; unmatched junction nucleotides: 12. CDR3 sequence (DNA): TGTGCCAGCAGTTTACCTGCAGGGGCGGGAGGCGGCGAGCAGTACTTC. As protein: CASSLPAGAGGGEQYF.

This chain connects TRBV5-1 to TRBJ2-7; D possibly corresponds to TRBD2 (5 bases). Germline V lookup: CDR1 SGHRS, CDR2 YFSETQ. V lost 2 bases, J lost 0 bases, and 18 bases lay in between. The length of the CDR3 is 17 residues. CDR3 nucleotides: TGCGCCAGCAGCTTCGAAGTGGGTAGCGCTAGCTCCTACGAGCAGTACTTC. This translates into CASSFEVGSASSYEQYF.

CDR3 residues: CASSPDGVTGVYGYTF. The CDR3 nucleotides read TGTGCCAGCAGCCCAGATGGGGTGACAGGGGTCTATGGCTACACCTTC. The chain links TRBV7-2 to TRBJ1-2; 8 nucleotides align to TRBD1. Germline V CDR1 and CDR2: SGHTA, FQGNSA. V lost 5 bases to trimming and J lost 4 bases; unmatched junction nucleotides: 12. The CDR3 is 16 residues long. The full variable domain, with the rest looked up from reference TRBV7-2 and TRBJ1-2, is GAGVSQSPSNKVTEKGKDVELRCDPISGHTALYWYRQSLGQGLEFLIYFQGNSAPDKSGLPSDRFSAERTGGSVSTLTIQRTQQEDSAVYLCASSPDGVTGVYGYTFGSGTRLTVV.

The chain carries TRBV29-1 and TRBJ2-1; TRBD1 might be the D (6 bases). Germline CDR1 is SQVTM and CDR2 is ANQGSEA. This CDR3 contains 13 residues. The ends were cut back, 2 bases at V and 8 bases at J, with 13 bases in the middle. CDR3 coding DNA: TGCAGCGTTGAAAAGGACAGTAAAGATGAGCAGTTCTTC. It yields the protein CSVEKDSKDEQFF.